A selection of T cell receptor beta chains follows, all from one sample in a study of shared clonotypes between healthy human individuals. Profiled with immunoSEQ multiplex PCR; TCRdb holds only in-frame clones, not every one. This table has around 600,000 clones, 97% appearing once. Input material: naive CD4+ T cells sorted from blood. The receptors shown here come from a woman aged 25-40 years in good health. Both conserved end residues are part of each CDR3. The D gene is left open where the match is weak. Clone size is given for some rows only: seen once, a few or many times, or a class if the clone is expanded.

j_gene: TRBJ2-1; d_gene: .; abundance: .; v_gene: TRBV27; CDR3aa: CASSHSSNNEQFF; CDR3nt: TGTGCCAGCAGCCACTCGTCCAACAATGAGCAGTTCTTC
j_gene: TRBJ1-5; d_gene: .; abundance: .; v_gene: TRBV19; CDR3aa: CASSIDPLNQPQHF; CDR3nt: TGTGCCAGTAGTATAGACCCCCTGAATCAGCCCCAGCATTTT
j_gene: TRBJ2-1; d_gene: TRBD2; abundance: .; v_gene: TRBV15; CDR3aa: CATSRGRGLPGQFF; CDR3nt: TGTGCCACCAGCAGAGGACGGGGACTACCCGGGCAGTTCTTC
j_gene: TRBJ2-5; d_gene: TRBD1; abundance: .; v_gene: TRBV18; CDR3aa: CASSPGQGHETQYF; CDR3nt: TGTGCCAGCTCACCGGGACAGGGGCACGAGACCCAGTACTTC
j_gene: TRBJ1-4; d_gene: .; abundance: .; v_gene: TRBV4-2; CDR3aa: CASSQVGGTNEKLFF; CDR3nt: TGTGCCAGCAGCCAAGTTGGGGGGACTAATGAAAAACTGTTTTTT
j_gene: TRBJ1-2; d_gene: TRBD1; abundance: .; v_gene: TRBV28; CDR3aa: CASNTPGQGLGGYTF; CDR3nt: TGTGCCAGCAACACCCCGGGACAGGGGTTGGGAGGCTACACCTTC
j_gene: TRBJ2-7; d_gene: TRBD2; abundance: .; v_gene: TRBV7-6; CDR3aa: CASSLSAGGFINEQYF; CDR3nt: TGTGCCAGCAGCTTATCAGCGGGAGGGTTCATTAACGAGCAGTACTTC
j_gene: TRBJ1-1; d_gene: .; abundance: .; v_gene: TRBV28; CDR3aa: CASGEGGVNTEAFF; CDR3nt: TGTGCCAGCGGCGAGGGAGGGGTGAACACTGAAGCTTTCTTT
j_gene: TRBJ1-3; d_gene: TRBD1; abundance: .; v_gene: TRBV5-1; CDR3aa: CASSAGDRLSGNTIYF; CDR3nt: TGCGCCAGCAGCGCTGGGGACAGGCTCTCTGGAAACACCATATATTTT
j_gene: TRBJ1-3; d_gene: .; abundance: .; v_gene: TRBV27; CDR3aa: CASSSRGAGNTIYF; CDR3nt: TGTGCCAGCAGTTCCAGGGGCGCGGGAAACACCATATATTTT
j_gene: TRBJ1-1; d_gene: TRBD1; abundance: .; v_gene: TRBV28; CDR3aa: CASRPRQGAITEAFF; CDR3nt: TGTGCCAGCAGACCGAGACAGGGGGCTATCACTGAAGCTTTCTTT
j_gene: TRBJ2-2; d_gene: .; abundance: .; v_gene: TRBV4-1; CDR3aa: CASSQGARGWAGELFF; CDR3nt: TGCGCCAGCAGCCAAGGCGCCAGGGGATGGGCCGGGGAGCTGTTTTTT
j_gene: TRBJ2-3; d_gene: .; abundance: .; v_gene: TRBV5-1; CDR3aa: CASSLLAGTDTQYF; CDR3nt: TGCGCCAGCAGCTTGCTAGCAGGCACAGATACGCAGTATTTT
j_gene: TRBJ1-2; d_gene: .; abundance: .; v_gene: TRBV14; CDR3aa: CASSQTGWYGYTF; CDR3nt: TGTGCCAGCAGCCAAACAGGGTGGTATGGCTACACCTTC
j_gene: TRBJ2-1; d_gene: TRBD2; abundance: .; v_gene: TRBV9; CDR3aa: CASSVLAGGYNEQFF; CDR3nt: TGTGCCAGCAGCGTCCTAGCGGGAGGCTACAATGAGCAGTTCTTC
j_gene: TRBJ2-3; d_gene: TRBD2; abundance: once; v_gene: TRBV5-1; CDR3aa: CASSVAGASTDTQYF; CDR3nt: TGCGCCAGCAGCGTAGCGGGAGCCAGCACAGATACGCAGTATTTT
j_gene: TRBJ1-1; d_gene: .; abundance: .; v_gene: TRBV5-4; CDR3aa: CASRLEGRETEAFF; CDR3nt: TGTGCCAGCCGACTCGAGGGGCGCGAGACTGAAGCTTTCTTT
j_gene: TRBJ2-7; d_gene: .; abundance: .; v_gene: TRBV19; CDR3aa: CASSVKRGPQYF; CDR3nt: TGTGCCAGTAGTGTAAAAAGGGGTCCCCAGTACTTC
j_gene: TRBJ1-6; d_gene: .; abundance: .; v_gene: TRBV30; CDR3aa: CAWREGNYHSPLHF; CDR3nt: TGTGCCTGGAGGGAAGGGAATTATCATTCACCCCTCCACTTT
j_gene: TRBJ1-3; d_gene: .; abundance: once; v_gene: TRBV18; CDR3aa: CASSAGPNSGNTIYF; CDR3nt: TGTGCCAGCTCAGCCGGACCGAACTCTGGAAACACCATATATTTT
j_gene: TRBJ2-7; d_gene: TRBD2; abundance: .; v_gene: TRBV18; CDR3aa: CASSPLAGGPGIDEQYF; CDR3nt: TGTGCCAGCTCACCCCTAGCGGGAGGGCCCGGGATCGACGAGCAGTACTTC
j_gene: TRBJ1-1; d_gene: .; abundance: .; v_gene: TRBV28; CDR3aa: CASSSATTGARNTEAFF; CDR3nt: TGTGCCAGCAGTTCCGCCACCACGGGGGCGAGGAACACTGAAGCTTTCTTT
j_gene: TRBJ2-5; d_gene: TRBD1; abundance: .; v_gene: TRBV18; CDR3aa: CASSSGQGARETQYF; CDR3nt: TGTGCCAGCTCATCCGGACAGGGGGCACGGGAGACCCAGTACTTC
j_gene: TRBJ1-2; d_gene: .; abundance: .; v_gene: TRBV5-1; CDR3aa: CASSLDISGRGGYTF; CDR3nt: TGCGCCAGCAGCTTGGATATCTCGGGGCGGGGTGGCTACACCTTC
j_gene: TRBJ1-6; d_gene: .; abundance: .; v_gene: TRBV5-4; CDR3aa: CASSLAAGVGSYNSPLHF; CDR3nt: TGTGCCAGCAGCTTGGCCGCAGGGGTGGGCTCCTATAATTCACCCCTCCACTTT
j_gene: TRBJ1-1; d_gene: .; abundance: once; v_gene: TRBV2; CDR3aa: CASSVDGRAEAFF; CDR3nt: TGTGCCAGCAGTGTGGACGGCCGAGCTGAAGCTTTCTTT
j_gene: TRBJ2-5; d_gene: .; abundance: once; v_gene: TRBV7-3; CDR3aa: CASSQGVFETQYF; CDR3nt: TGTGCCAGCAGCCAAGGTGTTTTCGAGACCCAGTACTTC
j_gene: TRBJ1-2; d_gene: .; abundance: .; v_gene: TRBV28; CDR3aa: CASSLSRGPYGYTF; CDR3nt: TGTGCCAGCAGTTTGTCCAGGGGCCCCTATGGCTACACCTTC
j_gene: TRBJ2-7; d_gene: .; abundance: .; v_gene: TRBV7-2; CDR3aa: CASSTRQPYEQYF; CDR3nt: TGTGCCAGCAGCACCCGCCAACCCTACGAGCAGTACTTC
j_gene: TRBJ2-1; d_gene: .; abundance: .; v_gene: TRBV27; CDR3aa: CASRASSYNEQFF; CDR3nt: TGTGCCAGCAGGGCGAGCTCCTACAATGAGCAGTTCTTC
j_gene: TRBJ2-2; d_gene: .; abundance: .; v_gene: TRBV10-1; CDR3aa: CASSGQQGAGELFF; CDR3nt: TGCGCCAGCAGTGGACAGCAGGGTGCCGGGGAGCTGTTTTTT
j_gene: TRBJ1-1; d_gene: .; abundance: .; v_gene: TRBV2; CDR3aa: CASSVGWAGSEAFF; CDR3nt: TGTGCCAGCAGTGTAGGGTGGGCAGGGTCTGAAGCTTTCTTT
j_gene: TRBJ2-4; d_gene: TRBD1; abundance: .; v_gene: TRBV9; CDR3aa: CASSVGDRVVKNIQYF; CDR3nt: TGTGCCAGCAGCGTAGGGGACAGGGTGGTCAAAAACATTCAGTACTTC
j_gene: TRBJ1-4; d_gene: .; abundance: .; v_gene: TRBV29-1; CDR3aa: CSAGQRGEKLFF; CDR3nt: TGCAGCGCAGGACAGAGGGGGGAAAAACTGTTTTTT
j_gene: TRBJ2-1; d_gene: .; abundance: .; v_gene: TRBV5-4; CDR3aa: CASSLEFVRRNYNEQFF; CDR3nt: TGTGCCAGCAGCTTGGAGTTTGTCCGGAGGAACTACAATGAGCAGTTCTTC
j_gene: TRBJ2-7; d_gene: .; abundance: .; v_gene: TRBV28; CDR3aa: CASGSSAVSYEQYF; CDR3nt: TGTGCCAGCGGATCATCAGCGGTCTCCTACGAGCAGTACTTC
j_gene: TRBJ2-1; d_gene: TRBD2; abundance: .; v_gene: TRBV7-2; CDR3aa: CASSLIAGGLYNEQFF; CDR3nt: TGTGCCAGCAGCTTAATAGCGGGAGGTTTATACAATGAGCAGTTCTTC
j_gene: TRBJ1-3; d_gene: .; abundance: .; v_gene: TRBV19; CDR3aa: CAHIPLAGSGNTIYF; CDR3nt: TGTGCCCACATCCCCCTCGCGGGCTCTGGAAACACCATATATTTT
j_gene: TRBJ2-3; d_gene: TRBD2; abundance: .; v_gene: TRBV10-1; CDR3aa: CASSLAGNTDTQYF; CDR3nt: TGCGCCAGCTCTTTAGCGGGAAACACAGATACGCAGTATTTT
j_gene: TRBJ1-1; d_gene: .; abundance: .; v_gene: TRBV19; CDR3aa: CASSKRSLNTEAFF; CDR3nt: TGTGCCAGTAGTAAGAGGTCCTTGAACACTGAAGCTTTCTTT
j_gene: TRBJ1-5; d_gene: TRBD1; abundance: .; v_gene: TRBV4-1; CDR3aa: CASSQESKTGGSQPQHF; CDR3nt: TGCGCCAGCAGCCAAGAAAGCAAAACAGGGGGCTCTCAGCCCCAGCATTTT
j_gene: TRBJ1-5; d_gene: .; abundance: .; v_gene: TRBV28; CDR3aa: CASSLSSLGNQPQHF; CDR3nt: TGTGCCAGCAGTTTATCTTCATTGGGCAATCAGCCCCAGCATTTT
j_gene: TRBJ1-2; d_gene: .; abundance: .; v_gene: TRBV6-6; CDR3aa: CASQLSTSLVTF; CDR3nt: TGTGCCAGCCAACTTTCGACGTCACTGGTAACCTTC
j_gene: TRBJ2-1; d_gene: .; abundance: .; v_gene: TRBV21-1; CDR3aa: CASSKDLRRADSLNNEQFF; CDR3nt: TGTGCCAGCAGCAAAGACCTTCGAAGAGCAGATTCTTTAAACAATGAGCAGTTCTTC
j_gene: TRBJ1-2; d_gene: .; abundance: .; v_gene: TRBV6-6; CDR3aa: CASSYLRPTYGYTF; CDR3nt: TGTGCCAGCAGTTACCTCAGACCCACCTATGGCTACACCTTC
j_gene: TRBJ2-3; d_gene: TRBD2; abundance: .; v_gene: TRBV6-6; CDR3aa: CASSYLTSASTDTQYF; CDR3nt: TGTGCCAGCAGTTACTTGACTAGCGCTAGCACAGATACGCAGTATTTT
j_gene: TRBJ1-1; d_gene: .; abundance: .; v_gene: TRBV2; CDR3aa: CASKEEGNTEAFF; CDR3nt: TGTGCCAGCAAGGAGGAAGGAAACACTGAAGCTTTCTTT
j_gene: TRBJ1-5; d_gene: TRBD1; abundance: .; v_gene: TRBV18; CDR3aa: CASSPNWDRGNQPQHF; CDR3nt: TGTGCCAGCTCACCAAATTGGGACAGGGGCAATCAGCCCCAGCATTTT
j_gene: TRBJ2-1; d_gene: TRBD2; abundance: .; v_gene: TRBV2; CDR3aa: CASSEDLGLAGANEQFF; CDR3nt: TGTGCCAGCAGTGAAGATCTTGGACTAGCGGGAGCCAATGAGCAGTTCTTC
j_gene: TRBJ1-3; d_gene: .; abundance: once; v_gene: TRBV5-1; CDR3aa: CASSFDVSGNTIYF; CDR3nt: TGCGCCAGCAGCTTCGATGTTTCTGGAAACACCATATATTTT
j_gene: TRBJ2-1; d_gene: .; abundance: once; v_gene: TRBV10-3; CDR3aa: CAISPRGDTNNEQFF; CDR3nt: TGTGCCATCAGTCCCCGGGGAGACACTAACAATGAGCAGTTCTTC
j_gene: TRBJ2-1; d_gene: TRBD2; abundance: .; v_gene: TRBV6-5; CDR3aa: CASSYGASGGQFF; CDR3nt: TGTGCCAGCAGTTACGGGGCTAGCGGAGGGCAGTTCTTC
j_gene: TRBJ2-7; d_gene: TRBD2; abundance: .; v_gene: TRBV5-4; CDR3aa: CASSLAGLAGTSYEQYF; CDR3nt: TGTGCCAGCAGCTTGGCCGGGCTAGCGGGTACCTCCTACGAGCAGTACTTC
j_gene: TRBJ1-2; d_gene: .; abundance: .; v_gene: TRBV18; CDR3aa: CASSPDSVGYGYTF; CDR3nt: TGTGCCAGCTCACCAGACAGTGTGGGCTATGGCTACACCTTC
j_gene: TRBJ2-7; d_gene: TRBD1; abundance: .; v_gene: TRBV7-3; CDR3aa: CASSRTGADEQYF; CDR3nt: TGTGCCAGCAGCCGGACAGGGGCGGACGAGCAGTACTTC
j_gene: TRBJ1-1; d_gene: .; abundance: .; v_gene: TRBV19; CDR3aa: CASSMQALNTEAFF; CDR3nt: TGTGCCAGTAGTATGCAGGCTTTGAACACTGAAGCTTTCTTT
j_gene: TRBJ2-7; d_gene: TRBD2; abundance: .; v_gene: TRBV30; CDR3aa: CAWSRGGILSYEQYF; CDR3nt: TGTGCCTGGAGCCGGGGGGGGATTCTCTCCTACGAGCAGTACTTC
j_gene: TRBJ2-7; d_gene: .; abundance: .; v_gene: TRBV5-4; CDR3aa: CASSLPREPYEQYF; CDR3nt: TGTGCCAGCAGCTTACCCAGGGAACCCTACGAGCAGTACTTC
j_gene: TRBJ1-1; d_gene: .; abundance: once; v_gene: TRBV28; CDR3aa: CASRAPNTEAFF; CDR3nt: TGTGCCAGCCGGGCCCCGAACACTGAAGCTTTCTTT